This T cell receptor (beta chain) was captured by sequencing in a study of blood T cell repertoires in COVID-19. Turning to the study itself: Spain, Italy and the United States supplied samples that represented acute and convalescent COVID-19. PBMCs, B-cell-depleted T cells, or T cells provided the cDNA or gDNA that made up the material.

In the authors' methods: From reference gene primer amplification, estimates of nucleated cell counts were derived. Produced via immunoSEQ multiplex PCR; TCRdb's table is partial and in-frame only. That table is the source of V, J and clone size, and D and trimming were worked out from the DNA. Of some 51,000 clones listed, around 90% are singletons. This CDR3 is built from 17 residues. Germline CDR1 is MGHRA and CDR2 is YSYEKL. With 3 bases removed from V and 3 bases from J, the gap between germline ends came to 18 bases. Sequencing used peripheral blood. J is TRBJ1-3 and V is TRBV4-1, with D perhaps matching TRBD1 (5 bases). This TCR derives from a human donor with active COVID-19. The donor label of this sample is uncertain. This chain's CDR3 is CASSQGGRQGDGNTIYF. The CDR3, as DNA: TGCGCCAGCAGCCAGGGAGGTAGGCAGGGTGATGGAAACACCATATATTTT.